Listed below are T cell receptor beta chains from one sample, sequenced in a study of T cell changes during pregnancy in multiple sclerosis. Here immunoSEQ multiplex PCR was the method, and the copy in TCRdb shows in-frame clones only, minus some. This sample has tens of thousands of clones, with around nine tenths found just once. The sample consisted of peripheral blood, taken in the second trimester of pregnancy. These receptors came from a female donor in good health, enrolled as a control in a pregnancy study. CDR3s include the opening cysteine and the closing phenylalanine or tryptophan. D genes are given only for firm matches. Clone size, where shown, is once, few, many, or a class for clones that have expanded.

d_call,j_call,v_call,clone_size,cdr3_aa
TRBD2,TRBJ2-5,TRBV25-1,NA,CASRINGLAGFEQYF
TRBD1,TRBJ2-7,TRBV28,NA,CASSGDRPYEQYF
NA,TRBJ1-2,TRBV14,NA,CASSHDRRGYTF
NA,TRBJ1-1,TRBV6-5,NA,CASSYTLGAGEAFF
TRBD1,TRBJ2-7,TRBV18,NA,CASSQPGWTGDYEQYF
TRBD2,TRBJ2-3,TRBV7-9,NA,CASRTRGGSTDTQYF
NA,TRBJ1-3,TRBV18,NA,CASSNRTGNTIYF
NA,TRBJ2-1,TRBV11-2,NA,CASSLVATLSYNEQFF
NA,TRBJ1-4,TRBV5-1,few,CASSLRGGQGEKLFF
TRBD2,TRBJ2-1,TRBV4-2,NA,CASRTSGGATNEQFF
TRBD1,TRBJ1-2,TRBV11-2,NA,CASASRGQGDYGYTF
TRBD1,TRBJ2-7,TRBV4-2,NA,CASSQDRDRGTYEQYF
NA,TRBJ2-5,TRBV6-1,NA,CASSEPRGYETQYF
NA,TRBJ1-2,TRBV19,NA,CASSPGSYGYTF
NA,TRBJ2-3,TRBV7-2,NA,CASSSRQSTDTQYF
TRBD2,TRBJ2-2,TRBV9,NA,CASSGGLNTGELFF
NA,TRBJ1-1,TRBV4-3,NA,CASSQGVGLGGRRNTEAFF
NA,TRBJ1-1,TRBV2,NA,CASSERGLGGGNTEAFF
NA,TRBJ1-1,TRBV6-5,NA,CASSPSGVTEAFF
TRBD1,TRBJ1-2,TRBV7-9,NA,CASSGGGTGSYGYTF
NA,TRBJ1-1,TRBV20-1,few,CSAAPNTEAFF
NA,TRBJ2-1,TRBV18,NA,CASSPLEEQFF
NA,TRBJ1-5,TRBV12-5,NA,CASGSGGANQPQHF
NA,TRBJ2-6,TRBV7-9,NA,CASSFRAQGRVSGANVLTF
NA,TRBJ2-1,TRBV27,NA,CASSLSSRGEQFF
NA,TRBJ1-5,TRBV7-9,NA,CASSPGQGSQPQHF
NA,TRBJ1-1,TRBV7-8,NA,CASSRLGETANTEAFF
TRBD1,TRBJ2-7,TRBV6-1,NA,CASRHGGTGYYEQYF
NA,TRBJ2-7,TRBV19,NA,CASSIPSVGTASYEQYF
NA,TRBJ1-2,TRBV19,NA,CASTPSGGAYGYTF
NA,TRBJ2-2,TRBV14,NA,CASSQDLGVGPTGELFF
NA,TRBJ2-7,TRBV5-8,NA,CASSLRAYEQYF
TRBD2,TRBJ2-1,TRBV4-2,NA,CASSRRTSGDNEQFF
NA,TRBJ2-6,TRBV7-9,NA,CASSLKGGYSGANVLTF
NA,TRBJ1-5,TRBV18,NA,CASSPYETPSNQPQHF
TRBD2,TRBJ2-2,TRBV6-6,NA,CASSPWGGTGELFF
NA,TRBJ2-6,TRBV5-4,NA,CASISLGANVLTF
NA,TRBJ1-2,TRBV18,NA,CASSPGTLEGYTF
TRBD1,TRBJ1-6,TRBV7-9,few,CASSLKGADTSPLHF
NA,TRBJ2-3,TRBV15,NA,CATSRTRDTSTDTQYF
NA,TRBJ1-2,TRBV5-5,NA,CASSLVAGAGYGYTF
TRBD1,TRBJ2-5,TRBV7-9,NA,CASSRGQEVETQYF
TRBD2,TRBJ2-1,TRBV5-6,NA,CASSLAPSGAGGEQFF
NA,TRBJ2-7,TRBV4-3,NA,CASSQERDTVYEQYF
NA,TRBJ1-2,TRBV5-1,NA,CASSLAEGGGYTF
NA,TRBJ1-1,TRBV5-5,few,CASSLPPGTEAFF
NA,TRBJ2-5,TRBV7-2,NA,CASSRIPGFQETQYF
NA,TRBJ1-2,TRBV27,NA,CASRTSAGRLDGYTF
NA,TRBJ2-4,TRBV6-1,NA,CASSEAANYQNIQYF
NA,TRBJ1-5,TRBV6-1,NA,CASSGAGDPNQPQHF
NA,TRBJ1-2,TRBV2,NA,CASSEDRAPNYGYTF
TRBD2,TRBJ2-1,TRBV6-1,NA,CASSEGRGGRYNEQFF
NA,TRBJ1-1,TRBV7-9,few,CASRRRSRGANTEAFF
TRBD2,TRBJ2-1,TRBV5-1,NA,CASSFSGSYNEQFF
NA,TRBJ1-1,TRBV4-3,NA,CASSQGPLEDAEAFF
TRBD2,TRBJ2-3,TRBV4-3,NA,CASSQETWTSRNTQYF